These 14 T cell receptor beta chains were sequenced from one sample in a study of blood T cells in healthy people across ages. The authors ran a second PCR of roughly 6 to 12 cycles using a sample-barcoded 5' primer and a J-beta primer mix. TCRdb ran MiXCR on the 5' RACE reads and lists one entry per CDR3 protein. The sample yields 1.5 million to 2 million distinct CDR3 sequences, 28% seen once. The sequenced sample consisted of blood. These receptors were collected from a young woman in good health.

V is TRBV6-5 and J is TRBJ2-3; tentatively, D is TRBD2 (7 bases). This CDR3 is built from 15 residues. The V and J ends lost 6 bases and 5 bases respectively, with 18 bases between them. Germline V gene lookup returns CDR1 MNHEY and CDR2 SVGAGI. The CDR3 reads CASRAAGAQGDTQYF. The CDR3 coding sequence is TGTGCCAGCAGGGCCGCGGGGGCCCAGGGAGATACGCAGTATTTT.

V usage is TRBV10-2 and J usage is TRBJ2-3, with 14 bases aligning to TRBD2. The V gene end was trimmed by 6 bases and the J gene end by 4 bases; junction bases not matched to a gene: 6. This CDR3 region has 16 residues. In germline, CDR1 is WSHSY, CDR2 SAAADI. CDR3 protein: CASRMGLAGAADTQYF. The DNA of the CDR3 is TGCGCCAGCAGGATGGGACTAGCGGGAGCGGCAGATACGCAGTATTTT.

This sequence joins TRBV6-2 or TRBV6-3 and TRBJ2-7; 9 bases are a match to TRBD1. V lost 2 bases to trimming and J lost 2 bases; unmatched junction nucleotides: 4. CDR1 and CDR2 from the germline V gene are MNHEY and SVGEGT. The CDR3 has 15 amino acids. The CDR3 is CASSYNRGRTYEQYF. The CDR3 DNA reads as TGTGCCAGCAGTTACAACAGGGGGCGAACCTACGAGCAGTACTTC.

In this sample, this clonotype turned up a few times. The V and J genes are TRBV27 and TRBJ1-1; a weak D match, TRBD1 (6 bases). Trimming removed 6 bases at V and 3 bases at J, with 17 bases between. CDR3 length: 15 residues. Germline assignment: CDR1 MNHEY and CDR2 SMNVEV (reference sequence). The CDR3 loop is CASSRRQVTYTEAFF. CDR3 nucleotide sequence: TGTGCCAGCAGCCGCCGACAGGTTACCTACACTGAAGCTTTCTTT.

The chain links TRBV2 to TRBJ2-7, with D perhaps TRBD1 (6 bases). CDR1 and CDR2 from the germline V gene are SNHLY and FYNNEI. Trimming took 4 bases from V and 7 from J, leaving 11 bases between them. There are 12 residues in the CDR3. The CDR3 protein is CASSVAGEEQYF. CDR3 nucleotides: TGTGCCAGCAGTGTAGCAGGGGAGGAGCAGTACTTC.

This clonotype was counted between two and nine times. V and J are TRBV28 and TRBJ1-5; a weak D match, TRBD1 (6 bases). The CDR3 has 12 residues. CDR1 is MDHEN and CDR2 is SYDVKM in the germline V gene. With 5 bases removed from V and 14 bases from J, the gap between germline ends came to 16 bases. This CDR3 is CASSPPTGMEHF. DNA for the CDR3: TGTGCCAGCAGTCCTCCGACAGGCATGGAGCATTTT.

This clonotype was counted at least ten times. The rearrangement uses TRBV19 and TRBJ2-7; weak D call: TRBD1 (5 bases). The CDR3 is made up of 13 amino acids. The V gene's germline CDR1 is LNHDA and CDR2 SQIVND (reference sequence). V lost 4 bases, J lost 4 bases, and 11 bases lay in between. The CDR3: CASSRTPPYEQYF. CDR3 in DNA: TGTGCCAGTAGTAGGACACCTCCATACGAGCAGTACTTC.

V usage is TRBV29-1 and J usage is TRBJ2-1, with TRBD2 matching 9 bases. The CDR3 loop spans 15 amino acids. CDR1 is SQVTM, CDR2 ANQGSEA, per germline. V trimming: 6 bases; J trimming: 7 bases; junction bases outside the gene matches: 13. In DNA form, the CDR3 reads TGCAGCGTGGGGGTTTTCGCGGGAGGGGGGAATGAGCAGTTCTTC. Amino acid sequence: CSVGVFAGGGNEQFF.

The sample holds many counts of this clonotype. The CDR3 spells CASSASGAYEQYF. The CDR3 DNA reads TGTGCCAGCAGTGCGAGCGGGGCCTACGAGCAGTACTTC. The rearrangement links TRBV6-5 to TRBJ2-7; TRBD2 aligns across 7 bases. CDR3 length: 13 residues. With V trimmed by 5 bases and J by 2 bases, 3 bases remained unmatched. The germline V gene has CDR1 MNHEY and CDR2 SVGAGI.

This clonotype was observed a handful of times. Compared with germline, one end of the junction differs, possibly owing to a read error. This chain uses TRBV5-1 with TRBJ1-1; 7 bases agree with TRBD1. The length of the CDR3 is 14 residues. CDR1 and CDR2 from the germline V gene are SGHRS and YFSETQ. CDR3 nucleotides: TGTGCCAGCAGCTTGTACGTCGACAGGGCTGAAGCTTTCTTT. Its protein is CASSLYVDRAEAFF.

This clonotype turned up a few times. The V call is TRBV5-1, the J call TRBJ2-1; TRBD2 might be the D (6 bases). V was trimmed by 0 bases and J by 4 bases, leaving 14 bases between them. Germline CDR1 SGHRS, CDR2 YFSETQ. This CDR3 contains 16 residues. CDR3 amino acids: CASSLALASGYNEQFF. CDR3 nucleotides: TGCGCCAGCAGCTTGGCTCTAGCGAGTGGGTACAATGAGCAGTTCTTC. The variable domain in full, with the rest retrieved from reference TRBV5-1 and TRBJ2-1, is KAGVTQTPRYLIKTRGQQVTLSCSPISGHRSVSWYQQTPGQGLQFLFEYFSETQRNKGNFPGRFSGRQFSNSRSEMNVSTLELGDSALYLCASSLALASGYNEQFFGPGTRLTVL.

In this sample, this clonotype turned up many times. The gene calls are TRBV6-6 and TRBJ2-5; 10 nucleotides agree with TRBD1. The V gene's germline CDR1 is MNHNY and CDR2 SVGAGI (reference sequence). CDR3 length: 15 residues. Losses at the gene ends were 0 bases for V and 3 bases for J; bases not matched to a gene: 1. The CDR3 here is CASSYSGQGKETQYF. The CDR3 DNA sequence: TGTGCCAGCAGTTACTCGGGACAGGGGAAAGAGACCCAGTACTTC.

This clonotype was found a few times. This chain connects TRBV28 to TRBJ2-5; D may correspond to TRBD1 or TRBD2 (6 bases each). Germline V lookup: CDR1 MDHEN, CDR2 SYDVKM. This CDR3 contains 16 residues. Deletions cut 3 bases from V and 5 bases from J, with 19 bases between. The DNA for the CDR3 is TGTGCCAGCAGTTTCGGACGGAGGGGGGCAGGGGAGACCCAGTACTTC. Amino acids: CASSFGRRGAGETQYF.

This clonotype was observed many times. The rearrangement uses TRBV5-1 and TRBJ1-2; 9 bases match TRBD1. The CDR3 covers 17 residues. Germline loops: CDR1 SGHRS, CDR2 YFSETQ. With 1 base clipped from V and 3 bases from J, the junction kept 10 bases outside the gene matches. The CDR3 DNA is TGCGCCAGCAGCTTGAGCCCCGGGACAGGGAACGACTATGGCTACACCTTC. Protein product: CASSLSPGTGNDYGYTF.